Below, 14 T cell receptor beta chains from the same sample are listed, as sequenced in a study of blood T cell repertoires in COVID-19. TCRdb's copy holds only in-frame clones and misses some; the assay was immunoSEQ multiplex PCR. The data hold 300,000 to 400,000 clones, with around 91% observed a single time. The sequenced material came from peripheral blood. The source of these receptors is a woman between 18 and 29 years old who had recovered from COVID-19.

This clone is a singleton in its sample. This sequence joins TRBV24-1 and TRBJ2-3; maybe TRBD1 (5 bases). CDR1 is KGHDR, CDR2 SFDVKD, per germline. This CDR3 contains 13 residues. The V end lost 5 bases, the J end lost 3 bases, and 8 bases lay between the germline ends. CDR3 in amino acids: CATSVQGTDTQYF. The CDR3 DNA sequence: TGTGCCACCAGTGTTCAGGGTACAGATACGCAGTATTTT.

The J gene is TRBJ1-1, the V gene TRBV9, with D unresolved. Germline V gene data show CDR1 as SGDLS and CDR2 as YYNGEE. V gave up 4 bases and J gave up 5 bases, with 15 bases separating them. The CDR3 runs to 14 residues. CDR3 sequence (DNA): TGTGCCAGCAGCCTCCCCCCGAGGGAGACTGAAGCTTTCTTT. Residues: CASSLPPRETEAFF.

The chain is built from TRBV10-2 and TRBJ2-1; D might be TRBD1 (6 bases). The germline V gene encodes CDR1 WSHSY and CDR2 SAAADI. This CDR3 spans 16 amino acids. Trimming stripped 2 bases from V and 3 bases from J, with 14 bases between. DNA of the CDR3: TGCGCCAGCAGTGAGATAGTGACAGGCCGCTACAATGAGCAGTTCTTC. Translation: CASSEIVTGRYNEQFF.

V and J are TRBV29-1 and TRBJ2-3, with D perhaps TRBD1 (5 bases). This CDR3 contains 16 residues. V lost 1 base and J 0 bases, leaving 14 bases between the germline ends. Germline V CDR1 and CDR2: SQVTM, ANQGSEA. The CDR3 nucleotides are TGCAGCGTTGAAGGTCGGCAGGACAAAAGCACAGATACGCAGTATTTT. Amino acids: CSVEGRQDKSTDTQYF.

The chain uses TRBV2 and TRBJ1-2, with unresolved D. Germline V gives CDR1 SNHLY, CDR2 FYNNEI. There are 16 residues in the CDR3. The V and J ends lost 3 bases and 0 bases respectively, with 14 bases between them. The CDR3 region is CASSDKRVKANYGYTF. The CDR3 DNA reads TGTGCCAGCAGTGACAAGAGGGTAAAAGCTAACTATGGCTACACCTTC. The full variable domain, in which reference TRBV2 and TRBJ1-2 provide the parts outside the CDR3, is EPEVTQTPSHQVTQMGQEVILRCVPISNHLYFYWYRQILGQKVEFLVSFYNNEISEKSEIFDDQFSVERPDGSNFTLKIRSTKLEDSAMYFCASSDKRVKANYGYTFGSGTRLTVV.

This chain connects TRBV6-4 to TRBJ1-1; 9 bases line up with TRBD1. V was pared by 4 bases and J by 4 bases, with 1 base of the junction left unmatched. Germline assignment: CDR1 MRHNA and CDR2 SNTAGT. CDR3 size: 13 residues. The CDR3 sequence is CASSVDRGTEAFF. The CDR3 nucleotides are TGTGCCAGCAGTGTGGACAGGGGCACTGAAGCTTTCTTT.

The gene calls are TRBV19 and TRBJ1-2, with D possibly TRBD1 on 5 matching bases. Germline CDR1 reads LNHDA; CDR2 reads SQIVND (reference sequence). Trimming pared 1 base from V and 6 bases from J, leaving 9 bases between. The CDR3 has 13 residues. The CDR3, as DNA: TGTGCCAGTAGTATAGCCGCAGGGAATGGCTACACCTTC. Protein product: CASSIAAGNGYTF.

The rearrangement links TRBV2 to TRBJ2-3; D call uncertain. Trimming cost V 5 bases and J 4 bases, with 4 bases left between them. Germline V gives CDR1 SNHLY, CDR2 FYNNEI. CDR3 length: 11 residues. Here the CDR3 reads CASSSSDTQYF. The DNA of the CDR3 is TGTGCCAGCAGTTCGTCAGATACGCAGTATTTT.

The V call is TRBV2, the J call TRBJ2-2, with 11 bases that match TRBD2. The CDR3 contains 17 residues. Per germline, CDR1 SNHLY and CDR2 FYNNEI. J gave up 4 bases and V 8 bases, and 12 bases lay outside the gene matches. This CDR3 is CASEEILAGGSTGELFF. As DNA, the CDR3 is TGTGCCAGCGAAGAGATCTTAGCGGGAGGGAGCACCGGGGAGCTGTTTTTT. Full variable domain (remainder filled in from reference TRBV2 and TRBJ2-2): EPEVTQTPSHQVTQMGQEVILRCVPISNHLYFYWYRQILGQKVEFLVSFYNNEISEKSEIFDDQFSVERPDGSNFTLKIRSTKLEDSAMYFCASEEILAGGSTGELFFGEGSRLTVL.

This chain links TRBV19 with TRBJ1-5; TRBD1 agrees at 10 bases. The CDR3 loop spans 14 amino acids. The V segment lost 7 bases and the J segment 6 bases; nucleotides outside the gene matches: 6. Germline V CDR1 and CDR2: LNHDA, SQIVND (reference sequence). CDR3 DNA sequence: TGTGCCAGTACCCAGACAGGGGGCCGTCAGCCCCAGCATTTT. It yields the protein CASTQTGGRQPQHF.

V gene TRBV7-8 combines with J gene TRBJ2-7; TRBD2 matches 8 bases. The CDR3 consists of 15 residues. The trim removed 2 bases at V and 2 bases at J, leaving 5 bases unmatched. Germline CDR1 reads SGHVS; CDR2 reads FQNEAQ. CDR3 amino acids: CASSLRAGGPYEQYV. The CDR3 coding sequence is TGTGCCAGCAGCTTAAGGGCGGGGGGTCCCTACGAGCAGTACGTC.

The rearrangement links TRBV6-1 to TRBJ2-1; 10 bases map to TRBD2. The CDR3 runs 15 residues. From germline, CDR1 is MNHNS and CDR2 SASEGT. J was trimmed by 2 bases and V by 3 bases; bases with no gene match: 1. CDR3 in amino acids: CASSDLAGAYNEQFF. CDR3 sequence (DNA): TGTGCCAGCAGTGACCTAGCGGGAGCCTACAATGAGCAGTTCTTC.

The V call is TRBV6-4, the J call TRBJ1-5; no firm D call. From germline, CDR1 is MRHNA and CDR2 SNTAGT. Trimming cost V 4 bases and J 4 bases, with 8 bases left between them. The CDR3 runs 13 residues. The CDR3 coding sequence is TGTGCCAGCAGTGTTACCGCGAATCAGCCCCAGCATTTT. Protein product: CASSVTANQPQHF.

This clone was observed a single time. V usage is TRBV7-9 and J usage is TRBJ1-2; D may be TRBD1 (5 bases). Trimming took 1 base from V and 8 from J, leaving 11 bases between them. Germline V gives CDR1 SEHNR, CDR2 FQNEAQ (reference sequence). This CDR3 region has 13 residues. CDR3 residues: CASSLEQVSGYTF. The CDR3 region has the DNA TGTGCCAGCAGCTTAGAACAGGTATCCGGCTACACCTTC.